The T cell receptor beta chain described here comes from a study of blood T cell repertoires in COVID-19. Study-wide background: Material from acute and convalescent COVID-19 was sourced from the United States, Italy and Spain. From T cells, B-cell-depleted T cells, or PBMCs came the material, which was cDNA or gDNA.

Germline V gene data show CDR1 as SGHNT and CDR2 as YYREEE (reference sequence). V was trimmed by 4 bases and J by 5 bases, leaving 18 bases between them. This CDR3 is built from 15 residues. As handled by the study authors: Quantification of nucleated cells was approximated via reference gene primer amplification. Clones were read by immunoSEQ multiplex PCR, and TCRdb kept only the in-frame ones, dropping some. V, J and clone size derive from that table, while D and trimming were established from the DNA sequence. The profile shows a few hundred thousand clones, about 89% of them singletons. Material: peripheral blood. This receptor was taken from a woman in her forties or fifties who had recovered from COVID-19. V and J are TRBV5-4 and TRBJ2-5; tentatively, D is TRBD2 (6 bases). Here the CDR3 reads CASSTPVGGRETQYF. Written as DNA, the CDR3 is TGTGCCAGCAGCACCCCGGTGGGTGGGAGGGAGACCCAGTACTTC. Based on the CDR3 plus reference TRBV5-4 and TRBJ2-5, the full variable domain is ETGVTQSPTHLIKTRGQQVTLRCSSQSGHNTVSWYQQALGQGPQFIFQYYREEENGRGNFPPRFSGLQFPNYSSELNVNALELDDSALYLCASSTPVGGRETQYFGPGTRLLVL.